This TCR beta chain appears in the sequencing data of a study of shared clonotypes between healthy human individuals. The wider study: Each donor's CD4 naive and CD4 memory cells filled three plates apiece, CD8 naive two, and CD8 memory one. Findings and caveats of the study: Clonotype sharing levels among donors were expected to vary with sequencing depth.

On this clone itself: Antigen unknown.

Trimming cost V 3 bases and J 8 bases, with 9 bases left between them. CDR1 SGHRS and CDR2 YFSETQ come from the germline V gene. The CDR3 covers 12 residues. Sequencing used immunoSEQ multiplex PCR; TCRdb keeps in-frame clones, though not all of them. This table has about 650,000 clones, 95% to 96% appearing once. CD45RO-negative CD8 cells positively selected for CCR7 made up the naive population, which excluded terminally differentiated effector memory CD45RA+ cells. The chain links TRBV5-1 to TRBJ2-1; D not resolved. The TCR originated in a woman in her 30s in good health. Sequencing used naive CD8+ T cells sorted from blood. The CDR3 coding sequence is TGCGCCAGCAGCTCCCCCCTCGATGAGCAGTTCTTC. Its protein is CASSSPLDEQFF.